This T cell receptor beta chain was recorded in a study of CD4 T cells in relation to SARS-CoV-2 and coronaviruses. Study-wide context: ViraFEST: approximately 10-day antigen culture of PBMCs, then TCR beta CDR3 sequencing. The restricting HLA molecule for shared crossreactive spike epitopes was mapped.

This CDR3 is 15 amino acids long. Germline assignment: CDR1 SQVTM and CDR2 ANQGSEA. V gave up 5 bases and J gave up 0 bases; unmatched junction bases: 5. With respect to this clone: Its antigen is not identified.

CD4+ T cells from unexposed donors were obtained before the COVID-19 pandemic (2011-2018). Isolation of CD4+ T cells took place after nine to ten days in culture. Unexposed-donor CD4+ T cells were probed with SARS-CoV-2 S/N and four cold-coronavirus spikes, cells permitting. Cultures received half-medium IL-2 refreshes on days 3 and 7. TCRdb keeps only in-frame clones here, not all; method: immunoSEQ multiplex PCR. The sample lists under 15,000 clones; roughly three quarters were seen once. V gene TRBV29-1 combines with J gene TRBJ1-5; 9 bases fit TRBD1. The clonotype comes from a human donor in good health. The sequenced material came from CD4+ T cells from PBMCs, cultured in vitro. The CDR3 region has the DNA TGCAGCGTTAGGACAGGGGCAAATAGCAATCAGCCCCAGCATTTT. This sequence encodes CSVRTGANSNQPQHF. Using reference TRBV29-1 and TRBJ1-5 for the parts outside the CDR3, the full variable domain is SAVISQKPSRDICQRGTSLTIQCQVDSQVTMMFWYRQQPGQSLTLIATANQGSEATYESGFVIDKFPISRPNLTFSTLTVSNMSPEDSSIYLCSVRTGANSNQPQHFGDGTRLSIL.